A selection of T cell receptor beta chains follows, all from one sample in a study of shared clonotypes between healthy human individuals. Profiling relied on immunoSEQ multiplex PCR, and the TCRdb table lists in-frame clones only, not all of them. The sample records approximately 2,300,000 clones, around 93% being singletons. Sequencing input: naive CD4+ T cells from PBMCs. These receptors were taken from a man between 18 and 29 years old in good health. Some clones in this sample may be carry-over from other donors' samples. The CDR3 runs from the conserved cysteine through the conserved F or W. The D gene is left open where the match is weak. Expanded clones are given a class, and other clones once, few, many or no size at all.

D	length	V	J	size	CDR3	DNA
.	14	TRBV29-1	TRBJ2-3	.	CSASRGMVTDTQYF	TGCAGCGCCAGTCGGGGTATGGTTACAGATACGCAGTATTTT
TRBD1	12	TRBV28	TRBJ2-7	.	CATLTGWYEQYF	TGTGCCACCCTGACAGGGTGGTACGAGCAGTACTTC
.	12	TRBV7-2	TRBJ2-3	.	CASSFQSDTQYF	TGTGCCAGCAGCTTCCAGTCAGATACGCAGTATTTT
.	14	TRBV27	TRBJ1-5	.	CASPNRASNQPQHF	TGTGCCAGCCCAAACAGGGCTAGCAATCAGCCCCAGCATTTT
.	11	TRBV20-1	TRBJ2-5	.	CSARDGVAEYF	TGCAGTGCTAGAGATGGGGTAGCTGAGTACTTC
.	14	TRBV5-1	TRBJ1-5	.	CASSKGHPNQPQHF	TGCGCCAGCAGCAAGGGACACCCAAATCAGCCCCAGCATTTT
TRBD2	17	TRBV7-9	TRBJ2-3	.	CASSSLGLRESPDTQYF	TGTGCCAGCAGCTCCCTGGGGTTGCGGGAGTCCCCAGATACGCAGTATTTT
.	12	TRBV5-1	TRBJ2-7	.	CASSFGQGNPNF	.
.	17	TRBV7-2	TRBJ1-3	.	CASTLQTLGGSGNTIYF	TGTGCCAGCACCCTTCAAACCTTAGGGGGCTCTGGAAACACCATATATTTT
.	13	TRBV7-2	TRBJ2-7	.	CASSLASAYEQYF	TGTGCCAGCAGCTTAGCCTCGGCCTACGAGCAGTACTTC
.	15	TRBV11-1	TRBJ1-4	.	CASRSAKDNREKLFF	TGTGCCAGCAGGTCAGCGAAAGATAACCGTGAAAAACTGTTTTTT
.	11	TRBV7-9	TRBJ1-2	.	CASSLIDGYTF	TGTGCCAGCAGCTTAATCGACGGCTACACCTTC
.	13	TRBV29-1	TRBJ1-2	.	CSVGPWTNYGYTF	TGCAGCGTTGGGCCATGGACTAACTATGGCTACACCTTC
.	15	TRBV2	TRBJ1-5	.	CASRPGGTSNQPQHF	TGTGCCAGCAGGCCCGGGGGGACGAGCAATCAGCCCCAGCATTTT
TRBD1	18	TRBV4-2	TRBJ1-4	.	CASTAGGTGGGTNEKLFF	TGTGCCAGCACCGCAGGAGGGACAGGGGGGGGGACTAATGAAAAACTGTTTTTT
.	13	TRBV7-2	TRBJ1-1	few	CASSLEGSTEAFF	TGTGCCAGCAGCTTAGAAGGGAGCACTGAAGCTTTCTTT
TRBD2	15	TRBV7-8	TRBJ2-7	.	CASSSGTSGTYEQYF	TGTGCCAGCAGCTCGGGGACTAGCGGAACCTACGAGCAGTACTTC
.	15	TRBV5-4	TRBJ2-2	.	CASSLYGGNTGELFF	TGTGCCAGCAGCTTGTACGGGGGGAACACCGGGGAGCTGTTTTTT
.	12	TRBV7-3	TRBJ2-7	.	CASIGLPYEQYF	TGTGCCAGCATCGGGCTTCCCTACGAGCAGTACTTC
.	15	TRBV4-1	TRBJ1-2	.	CASRALAGVYHGYTF	TGCGCCAGCAGGGCCTTGGCAGGGGTGTATCACGGCTACACCTTC
.	11	TRBV30	TRBJ2-5	.	CAWSGPETQYF	TGTGCCTGGAGTGGCCCCGAGACCCAGTACTTC
.	16	TRBV7-2	TRBJ2-1	.	CASSLAAESSYNEQFF	TGTGCCAGCAGCTTAGCGGCCGAGAGCTCCTACAATGAGCAGTTCTTC
TRBD1	13	TRBV7-3	TRBJ2-5	.	CASSPGQGETQYF	TGTGCCAGCAGCCCGGGACAGGGAGAGACCCAGTACTTC
.	13	TRBV6-5	TRBJ2-3	.	CASRPSGTDTQYF	TGTGCCAGCAGGCCCTCTGGCACAGATACGCAGTATTTT
TRBD1	16	TRBV7-2	TRBJ1-2	.	CASSLRPPGTEDPYTF	TGTGCCAGCAGCTTAAGGCCCCCCGGGACAGAAGACCCCTACACCTTC
.	16	TRBV6-6	TRBJ2-2	.	CASSYRPANRPGELFF	TGTGCCAGCAGTTACCGTCCAGCGAATAGGCCCGGGGAGCTGTTTTTT
.	15	TRBV9	TRBJ1-2	.	CASSVVSQGRHGYTF	TGTGCCAGCAGCGTAGTATCACAGGGCCGGCATGGCTACACCTTC
.	15	TRBV7-2	TRBJ2-1	.	CASSLGSNSYNEQFF	TGTGCCAGCAGCTTAGGCAGCAACTCCTACAATGAGCAGTTCTTC
TRBD2	15	TRBV4-1	TRBJ2-7	.	CASSPRLAGPYEQYF	TGCGCCAGCAGCCCTCGACTAGCGGGACCCTACGAGCAGTACTTC
TRBD1	14	TRBV7-6	TRBJ2-7	.	CASSPGTGVHEQYF	TGTGCCAGCAGCCCCGGGACAGGGGTCCACGAGCAGTACTTC
.	14	TRBV9	TRBJ1-5	.	CASSNGQSNQPQHF	TGTGCCAGCAGCAATGGACAGAGCAATCAGCCCCAGCATTTT
.	12	TRBV29-1	TRBJ2-5	.	CSVGPDGETQYF	TGCAGCGTTGGCCCGGACGGAGAGACCCAGTACTTC
.	15	TRBV4-3	TRBJ1-2	.	CASSQEWRTNYGYTF	TGCGCCAGCAGCCAAGAGTGGAGGACTAACTATGGCTACACCTTC
.	14	TRBV18	TRBJ2-5	.	CASSPSPVGETQYF	TGTGCCAGCTCACCATCGCCAGTCGGAGAGACCCAGTACTTC
.	14	TRBV18	TRBJ1-1	.	CASSQGGGDTEAFF	TGTGCCAGCTCACAGGGAGGAGGGGACACTGAAGCTTTCTTT
.	12	TRBV10-3	TRBJ1-2	.	CAISGRDDNYTF	TGTGCCATCAGTGGCCGGGACGATAACTACACCTTC
.	12	TRBV10-3	TRBJ1-2	.	CAISSGDGGYTF	TGTGCCATCAGCTCGGGGGATGGTGGCTACACCTTC
.	14	TRBV28	TRBJ1-4	.	CASSLRPGSEKLFF	TGTGCCAGCAGTTTACGGCCGGGGTCGGAAAAACTGTTTTTT
.	14	TRBV5-1	TRBJ1-3	.	CASSNGGSGNTIYF	TGCGCCAGCAGCAACGGGGGGAGTGGAAACACCATATATTTT
.	13	TRBV4-1	TRBJ1-5	.	CASSQERRQPQHF	TGCGCCAGCAGCCAAGAACGAAGGCAGCCCCAGCATTTT
TRBD1	14	TRBV19	TRBJ1-5	.	CASRLDRGLWPQHF	TGTGCCAGTAGACTGGACAGGGGGCTATGGCCCCAGCATTTT
TRBD1	15	TRBV5-1	TRBJ1-4	.	CASSPVGQGNEKLFF	TGCGCCAGCAGCCCGGTTGGACAGGGGAATGAAAAACTGTTTTTT